Listed below are T cell receptor beta chains from one sample, sequenced in a study of radiotherapy plus CTLA-4 blockade in lung cancer. Sequenced by immunoSEQ multiplex PCR; TCRdb stores in-frame clones only, minus some. This sample has about 90,000 clones, with over 80% found just once. This material consisted of peripheral blood, taken from a patient treated with radiotherapy plus ipilimumab. These receptors came from a human donor with non-small cell lung cancer that progressed on radiotherapy plus ipilimumab. CDR3s include the opening cysteine and the closing phenylalanine or tryptophan. Fields, in order: clone size, D gene, V gene, J gene, CDR3 length, CDR3 DNA, CDR3 protein. A D gene is named only where the DNA matches it firmly. Clone size is given for some rows only: seen once, a few or many times, or a class if the clone is expanded.

clone size: .; D gene: .; V gene: TRBV11-2; J gene: TRBJ2-7; CDR3 length: 13; CDR3 DNA: TGTGCCAGCAGTACCGACGGATTCTACGAGCAGTACTTC; CDR3 protein: CASSTDGFYEQYF
clone size: .; D gene: TRBD1; V gene: TRBV5-1; J gene: TRBJ1-6; CDR3 length: 16; CDR3 DNA: TGCGCCAGCAGCGAGGGGGACAGCAGCGTAAATTCACCCCTCCACTTT; CDR3 protein: CASSEGDSSVNSPLHF
clone size: .; D gene: TRBD1; V gene: TRBV10-3; J gene: TRBJ2-7; CDR3 length: 15; CDR3 DNA: TGTGCCATCAGTGAGACCACAGGGGGCATCTACGAGCAGTACTTC; CDR3 protein: CAISETTGGIYEQYF
clone size: .; D gene: .; V gene: TRBV5-1; J gene: TRBJ2-5; CDR3 length: 15; CDR3 DNA: TGCGCCAGCAGGGGTACGGGGGAGGAACAAGAGACCCAGTACTTC; CDR3 protein: CASRGTGEEQETQYF
clone size: .; D gene: .; V gene: TRBV27; J gene: TRBJ2-2; CDR3 length: 13; CDR3 DNA: TGTGCCAGCAGCATCAGGGTTGCCGGGGAGCTGTTTTTT; CDR3 protein: CASSIRVAGELFF
clone size: .; D gene: .; V gene: TRBV7-6; J gene: TRBJ2-7; CDR3 length: 13; CDR3 DNA: TGTGCCAGCAGCCTTGACCAGGGAAGCGAGCAGTACTTC; CDR3 protein: CASSLDQGSEQYF
clone size: once; D gene: .; V gene: TRBV5-4; J gene: TRBJ2-3; CDR3 length: 17; CDR3 DNA: TGTGCCAGCAGCTTCCCGGGGGCTGCCTTTGGCACAGATACGCAGTATTTT; CDR3 protein: CASSFPGAAFGTDTQYF
clone size: .; D gene: .; V gene: TRBV19; J gene: TRBJ2-3; CDR3 length: 15; CDR3 DNA: TGTGCCAGTAGACTCTGGCGGTCTAGCACAGATACGCAGTATTTT; CDR3 protein: CASRLWRSSTDTQYF
clone size: .; D gene: TRBD2; V gene: TRBV5-1; J gene: TRBJ2-5; CDR3 length: 16; CDR3 DNA: TGCGCCAGCAGCTTGGCGGCTAGCGGGCCCCAAGAGACCCAGTACTTC; CDR3 protein: CASSLAASGPQETQYF
clone size: .; D gene: .; V gene: TRBV2; J gene: TRBJ2-7; CDR3 length: 16; CDR3 DNA: TGTGCCAGCAGTGCCCTCCCTGGAGGGGCCACCTACGAGCAGTACTTC; CDR3 protein: CASSALPGGATYEQYF
clone size: once; D gene: .; V gene: TRBV9; J gene: TRBJ2-1; CDR3 length: 15; CDR3 DNA: TGTGCCAGCAGCGAGGGAGCCAGCTCCTACAATGAGCAGTTCTTC; CDR3 protein: CASSEGASSYNEQFF
clone size: few; D gene: TRBD1; V gene: TRBV6-5; J gene: TRBJ1-1; CDR3 length: 14; CDR3 DNA: TGTGCCAGCAGTACAGGGGGCTGGTGGGAAAAAGCTTTCTTT; CDR3 protein: CASSTGGWWEKAFF
clone size: few; D gene: TRBD1; V gene: TRBV2; J gene: TRBJ2-5; CDR3 length: 14; CDR3 DNA: TGTGCCAGCAGTGAGCAGGGACAGGGGGGGACCCAGTACTTC; CDR3 protein: CASSEQGQGGTQYF
clone size: .; D gene: .; V gene: TRBV27; J gene: TRBJ1-2; CDR3 length: 12; CDR3 DNA: TGTGCCAGCAGGGATGAGTGGCGAGGCTACACCTTC; CDR3 protein: CASRDEWRGYTF
clone size: .; D gene: .; V gene: TRBV7-2; J gene: TRBJ1-3; CDR3 length: 15; CDR3 DNA: TGTGCCAGCAGCTTTGGGCTGTTCTCTGGAAACACCATATATTTT; CDR3 protein: CASSFGLFSGNTIYF
clone size: .; D gene: .; V gene: TRBV4-2; J gene: TRBJ1-2; CDR3 length: 12; CDR3 DNA: TGTGCCAGCAGCCACCCCCGTGGTCGCTACACCTTC; CDR3 protein: CASSHPRGRYTF
clone size: .; D gene: .; V gene: TRBV29-1; J gene: TRBJ2-1; CDR3 length: 16; CDR3 DNA: TGCAGCGTCAATAGACAGGACCCTCACTACTACAATGAGCAGTTCTTC; CDR3 protein: CSVNRQDPHYYNEQFF
clone size: .; D gene: TRBD1; V gene: TRBV18; J gene: TRBJ1-6; CDR3 length: 15; CDR3 DNA: TGTGCCAGCTCACCCATAACAGGGGGTGGTTCACCCCTCCACTTT; CDR3 protein: CASSPITGGGSPLHF
clone size: .; D gene: .; V gene: TRBV15; J gene: TRBJ1-5; CDR3 length: 14; CDR3 DNA: TGTGCCACCAGCGCCCAGGGGACTAATCAGCCCCAGCATTTT; CDR3 protein: CATSAQGTNQPQHF
clone size: .; D gene: TRBD1; V gene: TRBV19; J gene: TRBJ1-6; CDR3 length: 16; CDR3 DNA: TGTGCCAGTAGTGTGGGACAGGGATTTTATAATTCACCCCTCCACTTT; CDR3 protein: CASSVGQGFYNSPLHF
clone size: .; D gene: .; V gene: TRBV6-6; J gene: TRBJ1-2; CDR3 length: 14; CDR3 DNA: TGTGCCAGCAGTTACTCCGCGGGGAGAGATGGCTACACCTTC; CDR3 protein: CASSYSAGRDGYTF
clone size: .; D gene: .; V gene: TRBV7-9; J gene: TRBJ2-2; CDR3 length: 14; CDR3 DNA: TGTGCCAGCCAGGGGCAGGAGAACACCGGGGAGCTGTTTTTT; CDR3 protein: CASQGQENTGELFF
clone size: .; D gene: .; V gene: TRBV7-3; J gene: TRBJ2-7; CDR3 length: 15; CDR3 DNA: TGTGCCAGCAGCTTATTGCTAGGGGAGAGGTACGAGCAGTACTTC; CDR3 protein: CASSLLLGERYEQYF
clone size: .; D gene: .; V gene: TRBV9; J gene: TRBJ1-2; CDR3 length: 14; CDR3 DNA: TGTGCCAGCAGCGTTAATGTGGGGGCTGGTGGCTACACCTTC; CDR3 protein: CASSVNVGAGGYTF
clone size: .; D gene: TRBD1; V gene: TRBV28; J gene: TRBJ2-6; CDR3 length: 19; CDR3 DNA: TGTGCCAGCAGCCTACGGACAGGGGTTCTGTTCTCTGGGGCCAACGTCCTGACTTTC; CDR3 protein: CASSLRTGVLFSGANVLTF
clone size: .; D gene: .; V gene: TRBV28; J gene: TRBJ1-2; CDR3 length: 15; CDR3 DNA: TGTGCCAGCAGTACATCTTCATGGGGATTCTATGGCTACACCTTC; CDR3 protein: CASSTSSWGFYGYTF
clone size: .; D gene: .; V gene: TRBV7-2; J gene: TRBJ2-1; CDR3 length: 15; CDR3 DNA: TGTGCCAGCAGCTTAAGGTCCCGCGCTTACAATGAGCAGTTCTTC; CDR3 protein: CASSLRSRAYNEQFF
clone size: .; D gene: TRBD1; V gene: TRBV27; J gene: TRBJ1-1; CDR3 length: 15; CDR3 DNA: TGTGCCAGCAGTTTAGCCGGGACAGGAAACACTGAAGCTTTCTTT; CDR3 protein: CASSLAGTGNTEAFF
clone size: .; D gene: TRBD2; V gene: TRBV5-1; J gene: TRBJ2-7; CDR3 length: 16; CDR3 DNA: TGCGCCAGCAGCGTCTCTCTAGCGGGAGGGCCCAACGAGCAGTACTTC; CDR3 protein: CASSVSLAGGPNEQYF
clone size: .; D gene: .; V gene: TRBV4-3; J gene: TRBJ1-5; CDR3 length: 14; CDR3 DNA: TGCGCCAGCAGCCAAGAGGGTAACAATCAGCCCCAGCATTTT; CDR3 protein: CASSQEGNNQPQHF
clone size: few; D gene: .; V gene: TRBV7-9; J gene: TRBJ1-3; CDR3 length: 16; CDR3 DNA: TGTGCCAGCAGCTTAGAGGCTCTTGATACTGGAAACACCATATATTTT; CDR3 protein: CASSLEALDTGNTIYF
clone size: .; D gene: TRBD1; V gene: TRBV11-3; J gene: TRBJ1-2; CDR3 length: 14; CDR3 DNA: TGTGCCAGCAGCTTGGGACAGGGGGCTTTTGGCTACACCTTC; CDR3 protein: CASSLGQGAFGYTF
clone size: .; D gene: .; V gene: TRBV29-1; J gene: TRBJ2-5; CDR3 length: 12; CDR3 DNA: TGCAGCGTTATAAGCGGTCAAGAGACCCAGTACTTC; CDR3 protein: CSVISGQETQYF
clone size: few; D gene: .; V gene: TRBV10-3; J gene: TRBJ2-7; CDR3 length: 14; CDR3 DNA: TGTGCCATCAGAACCGGGACGGGGGCTCCCGAGCAGTACTTC; CDR3 protein: CAIRTGTGAPEQYF
clone size: few; D gene: .; V gene: TRBV23-1; J gene: TRBJ2-7; CDR3 length: 9; CDR3 DNA: TGCGCCAGCCTCCAGGGACAGTACTTC; CDR3 protein: CASLQGQYF
clone size: .; D gene: .; V gene: TRBV27; J gene: TRBJ1-1; CDR3 length: 13; CDR3 DNA: TGTGCCAGCAGACGGACGGCTAGCGCTGAAGCTTTCTTT; CDR3 protein: CASRRTASAEAFF
clone size: .; D gene: TRBD1; V gene: TRBV18; J gene: TRBJ1-4; CDR3 length: 15; CDR3 DNA: TGTGCCAGCTCACCCCAGACAGGGTCTAATGAAAAACTGTTTTTT; CDR3 protein: CASSPQTGSNEKLFF
clone size: .; D gene: TRBD1; V gene: TRBV19; J gene: TRBJ1-2; CDR3 length: 13; CDR3 DNA: TGTGCCAGTAGATCGGGGACAGGGTATGGCTACACCTTC; CDR3 protein: CASRSGTGYGYTF
clone size: .; D gene: TRBD1; V gene: TRBV30; J gene: TRBJ1-2; CDR3 length: 14; CDR3 DNA: TGTGCCTGGAGTACCGGGACAGGGGCCTATGGCTACACCTTC; CDR3 protein: CAWSTGTGAYGYTF
clone size: once; D gene: .; V gene: TRBV27; J gene: TRBJ2-7; CDR3 length: 14; CDR3 DNA: TGTGCCAGCAGCAAAGGGGAACCCGCCTACGAGCAGTACTTC; CDR3 protein: CASSKGEPAYEQYF
clone size: .; D gene: .; V gene: TRBV19; J gene: TRBJ2-3; CDR3 length: 17; CDR3 DNA: TGTGCCAGTAGTATAAAAGGGGCGCTGGTGGGTCAAGATACGCAGTATTTT; CDR3 protein: CASSIKGALVGQDTQYF
clone size: .; D gene: .; V gene: TRBV6-4; J gene: TRBJ1-5; CDR3 length: 17; CDR3 DNA: TGTGCCAGCCAACGATATCACCACGGACACCGCAATCAGCCCCAGCATTTT; CDR3 protein: CASQRYHHGHRNQPQHF
clone size: .; D gene: TRBD1; V gene: TRBV2; J gene: TRBJ1-2; CDR3 length: 20; CDR3 DNA: TGTGCCAGCAGTGCGGGACACCCCCAAGCCGACAGGGGGCGCGACTATGGCTACACCTTC; CDR3 protein: CASSAGHPQADRGRDYGYTF
clone size: .; D gene: .; V gene: TRBV13; J gene: TRBJ2-7; CDR3 length: 15; CDR3 DNA: TGTGCCAGCAGCTTAGGTTCTAGCGCCTCCTACGAGCAGTACTTC; CDR3 protein: CASSLGSSASYEQYF
clone size: .; D gene: .; V gene: TRBV11-2; J gene: TRBJ2-1; CDR3 length: 13; CDR3 DNA: TGTGCCAGCAGCCACCCGGGGTTGGGTGAGCAGTTCTTC; CDR3 protein: CASSHPGLGEQFF
clone size: .; D gene: .; V gene: TRBV6-5; J gene: TRBJ1-3; CDR3 length: 15; CDR3 DNA: TGTGCCAGCAGTTCTCCGTCCGACTCTGGAAACACCATATATTTT; CDR3 protein: CASSSPSDSGNTIYF
clone size: once; D gene: .; V gene: TRBV7-2; J gene: TRBJ2-2; CDR3 length: 13; CDR3 DNA: TGTGCCAGCAGCTTAGGGGGGAGAGGGGAGCTGTTTTTT; CDR3 protein: CASSLGGRGELFF
clone size: .; D gene: .; V gene: TRBV11-2; J gene: TRBJ2-2; CDR3 length: 15; CDR3 DNA: TGTGCCATCCCCGGTGCAGGGCGGAACACCGGGGAGCTGTTTTTT; CDR3 protein: CAIPGAGRNTGELFF
clone size: few; D gene: .; V gene: TRBV5-1; J gene: TRBJ2-7; CDR3 length: 14; CDR3 DNA: TGCGCCAGCAGCCCTGGGACGGCCTCCTACGAGCAGTACTTC; CDR3 protein: CASSPGTASYEQYF
clone size: .; D gene: TRBD1; V gene: TRBV28; J gene: TRBJ1-1; CDR3 length: 13; CDR3 DNA: TGTGCCACCACGGGACAGGGGAGCACTGAAGCTTTCTTT; CDR3 protein: CATTGQGSTEAFF
clone size: .; D gene: .; V gene: TRBV5-5; J gene: TRBJ1-4; CDR3 length: 15; CDR3 DNA: TGTGCCAGCAGCTTGGATTGGGGGTTAGGTGAAAAACTGTTTTTT; CDR3 protein: CASSLDWGLGEKLFF